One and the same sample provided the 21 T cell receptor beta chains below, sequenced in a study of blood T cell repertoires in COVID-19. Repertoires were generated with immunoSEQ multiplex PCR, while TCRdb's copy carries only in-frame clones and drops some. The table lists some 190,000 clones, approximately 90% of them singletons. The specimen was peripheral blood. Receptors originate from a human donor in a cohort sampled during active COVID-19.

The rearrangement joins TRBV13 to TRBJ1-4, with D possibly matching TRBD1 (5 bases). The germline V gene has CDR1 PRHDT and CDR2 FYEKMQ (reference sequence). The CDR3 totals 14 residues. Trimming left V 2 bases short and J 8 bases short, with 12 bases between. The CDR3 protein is CASSLRGSGEKLFF. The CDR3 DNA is TGTGCCAGCAGCTTACGGGGGTCTGGGGAAAAACTGTTTTTT. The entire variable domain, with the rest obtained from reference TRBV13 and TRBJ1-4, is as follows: AAGVIQSPRHLIKEKRETATLKCYPIPRHDTVYWYQQGPGQDPQFLISFYEKMQSDKGSIPDRFSAQQFSDYHSELNMSSLELGDSALYFCASSLRGSGEKLFFGSGTQLSVL.

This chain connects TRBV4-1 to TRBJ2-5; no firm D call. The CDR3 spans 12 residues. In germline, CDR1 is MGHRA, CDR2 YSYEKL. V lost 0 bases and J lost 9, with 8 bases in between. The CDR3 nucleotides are TGCGCCAGCAGCCAAGACCTCGGAGCCCAGTACTTC. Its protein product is CASSQDLGAQYF.

The CDR3, as DNA: TGTGCCAGCAGTTACGTCGGAGGGAGCAATCAGCCCCAGCATTTT. It yields the protein CASSYVGGSNQPQHF. The chain carries TRBV6-2 or TRBV6-3 and TRBJ1-5; D is unresolved. CDR1 is MNHEY and CDR2 is SVGEGT in the germline V gene. V lost 2 bases and J 1 base, leaving 9 bases between the germline ends. CDR3 size: 15 residues.

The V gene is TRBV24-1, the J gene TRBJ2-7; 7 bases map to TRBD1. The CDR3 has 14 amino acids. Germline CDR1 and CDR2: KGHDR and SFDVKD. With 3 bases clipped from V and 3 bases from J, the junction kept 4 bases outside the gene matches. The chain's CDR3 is CATSDAGTVYEQYF. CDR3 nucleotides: TGTGCCACCAGTGATGCCGGGACAGTCTACGAGCAGTACTTC.

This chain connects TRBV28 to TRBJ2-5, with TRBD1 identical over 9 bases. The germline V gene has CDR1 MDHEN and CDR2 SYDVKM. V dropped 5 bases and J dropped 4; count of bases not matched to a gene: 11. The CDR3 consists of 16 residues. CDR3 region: CASSPPLTGGGETQYF. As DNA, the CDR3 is TGTGCCAGCAGTCCACCCCTGACAGGGGGTGGAGAGACCCAGTACTTC.

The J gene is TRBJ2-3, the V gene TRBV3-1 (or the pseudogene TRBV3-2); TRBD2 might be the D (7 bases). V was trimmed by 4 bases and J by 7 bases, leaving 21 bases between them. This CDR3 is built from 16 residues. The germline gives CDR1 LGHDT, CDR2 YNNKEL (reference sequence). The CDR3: CASSPLAGARINTQYF. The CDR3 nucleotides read TGTGCCAGCAGCCCTTTGGCGGGGGCCCGGATAAATACGCAGTATTTT.

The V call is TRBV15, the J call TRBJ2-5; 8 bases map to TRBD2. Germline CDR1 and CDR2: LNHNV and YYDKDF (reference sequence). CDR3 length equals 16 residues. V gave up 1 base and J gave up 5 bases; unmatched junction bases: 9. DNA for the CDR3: TGTGCCACCAGCAGAGTGGGACTAGGGATGGGGGAGACCCAGTACTTC. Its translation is CATSRVGLGMGETQYF.

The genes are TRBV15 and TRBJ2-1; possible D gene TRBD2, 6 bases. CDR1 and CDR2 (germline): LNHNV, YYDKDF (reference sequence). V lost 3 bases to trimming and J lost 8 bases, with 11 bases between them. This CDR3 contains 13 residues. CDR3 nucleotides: TGTGCCACCAGCAGGGGGGAGGAGGATGAGCAGTTCTTC. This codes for CATSRGEEDEQFF.

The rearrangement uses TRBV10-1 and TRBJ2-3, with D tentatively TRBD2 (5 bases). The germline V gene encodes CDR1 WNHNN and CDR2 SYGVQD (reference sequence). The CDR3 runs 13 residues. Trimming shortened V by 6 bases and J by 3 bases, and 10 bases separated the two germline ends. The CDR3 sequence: CASRRGSTDTQYF. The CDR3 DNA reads TGCGCCAGCAGACGGGGATCGACAGATACGCAGTATTTT.

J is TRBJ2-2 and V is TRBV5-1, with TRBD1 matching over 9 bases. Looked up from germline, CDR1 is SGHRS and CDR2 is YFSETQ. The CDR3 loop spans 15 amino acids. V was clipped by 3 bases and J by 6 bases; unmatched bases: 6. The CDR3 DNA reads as TGCGCCAGCAGCTCACTACAGGGGGCGCCCGGGGAGCTGTTTTTT. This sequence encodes CASSSLQGAPGELFF.

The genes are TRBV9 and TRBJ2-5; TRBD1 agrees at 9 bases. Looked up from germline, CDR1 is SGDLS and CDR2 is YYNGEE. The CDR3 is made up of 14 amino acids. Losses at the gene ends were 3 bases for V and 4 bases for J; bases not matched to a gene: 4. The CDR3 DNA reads TGTGCCAGCAGCGCCCACAGGGGGCGAGAGACCCAGTACTTC. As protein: CASSAHRGRETQYF.

CDR3 DNA: TGCAGCGTTGCTTCGGGACAGGGGTTTCACGAGCAGTACTTC. Its translation is CSVASGQGFHEQYF. V usage is TRBV29-1 and J usage is TRBJ2-7; 10 bases are shared with TRBD1. Germline V gives CDR1 SQVTM, CDR2 ANQGSEA. The length of the CDR3 is 14 residues. Trimming removed 4 bases from V and 5 bases from J; junction bases left unmatched: 8.

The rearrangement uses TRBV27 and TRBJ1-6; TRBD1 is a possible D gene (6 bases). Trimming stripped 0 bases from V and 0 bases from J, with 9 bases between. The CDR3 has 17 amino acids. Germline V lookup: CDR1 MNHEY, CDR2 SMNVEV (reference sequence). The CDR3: CASSLSTGASYNSPLHF. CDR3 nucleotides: TGTGCCAGCAGTTTATCGACAGGCGCCTCCTATAATTCACCCCTCCACTTT.

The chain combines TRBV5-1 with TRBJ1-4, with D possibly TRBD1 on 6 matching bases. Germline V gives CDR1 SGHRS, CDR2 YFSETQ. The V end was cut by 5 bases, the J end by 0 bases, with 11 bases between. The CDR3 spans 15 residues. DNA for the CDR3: TGCGCCAGCAGACGACAGGCTGCAACTAATGAAAAACTGTTTTTT. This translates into CASRRQAATNEKLFF.

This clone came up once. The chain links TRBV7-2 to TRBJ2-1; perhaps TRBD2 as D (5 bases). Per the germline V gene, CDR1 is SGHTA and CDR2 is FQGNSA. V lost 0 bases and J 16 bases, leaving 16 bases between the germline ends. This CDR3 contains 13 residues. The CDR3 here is CASSLAVDSTLFF. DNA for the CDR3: TGTGCCAGCAGCTTAGCGGTGGACTCCACCCTTTTCTTC.

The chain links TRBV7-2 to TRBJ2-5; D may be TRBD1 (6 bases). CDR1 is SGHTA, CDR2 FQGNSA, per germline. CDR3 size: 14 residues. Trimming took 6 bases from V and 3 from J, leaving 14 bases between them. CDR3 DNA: TGTGCCAGCAGAAGGCCAGGGGCGGAAGAGACCCAGTACTTC. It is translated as CASRRPGAEETQYF.

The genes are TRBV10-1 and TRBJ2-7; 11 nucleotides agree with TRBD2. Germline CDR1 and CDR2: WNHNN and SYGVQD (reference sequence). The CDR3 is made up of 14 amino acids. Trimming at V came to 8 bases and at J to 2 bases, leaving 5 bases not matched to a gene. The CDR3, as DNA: TGCGCCAGCCAGGTAGCGGGAGGGCCCTACGAGCAGTACTTC. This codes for CASQVAGGPYEQYF.

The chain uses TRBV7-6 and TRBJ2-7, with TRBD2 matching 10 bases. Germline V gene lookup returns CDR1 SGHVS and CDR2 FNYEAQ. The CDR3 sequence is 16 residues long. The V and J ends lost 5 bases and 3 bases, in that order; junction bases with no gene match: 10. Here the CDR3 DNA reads TGTGCCAGCAGCGAGCTTCCTAGCGGGAGTTTCTACGAGCAGTACTTC. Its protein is CASSELPSGSFYEQYF.

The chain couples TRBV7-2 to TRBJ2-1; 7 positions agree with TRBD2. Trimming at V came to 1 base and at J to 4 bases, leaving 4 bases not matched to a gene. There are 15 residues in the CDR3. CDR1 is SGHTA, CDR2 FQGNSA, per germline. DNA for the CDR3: TGTGCCAGCAGCTTAGTGCCGGGAGGTTACAATGAGCAGTTCTTC. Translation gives CASSLVPGGYNEQFF.

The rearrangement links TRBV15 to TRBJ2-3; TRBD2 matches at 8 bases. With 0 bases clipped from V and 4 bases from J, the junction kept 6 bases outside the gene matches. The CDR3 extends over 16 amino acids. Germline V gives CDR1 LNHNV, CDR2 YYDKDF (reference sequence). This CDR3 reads CATSRDLAGGPDTQYF. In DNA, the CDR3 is TGTGCCACCAGCAGAGATCTGGCGGGGGGACCAGATACGCAGTATTTT.

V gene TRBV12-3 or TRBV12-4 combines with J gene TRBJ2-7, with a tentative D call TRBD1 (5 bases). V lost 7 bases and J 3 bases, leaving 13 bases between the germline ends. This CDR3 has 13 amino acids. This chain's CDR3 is CASTPWGGYEQYF. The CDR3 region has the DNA TGTGCCAGCACTCCTTGGGGCGGCTACGAGCAGTACTTC.